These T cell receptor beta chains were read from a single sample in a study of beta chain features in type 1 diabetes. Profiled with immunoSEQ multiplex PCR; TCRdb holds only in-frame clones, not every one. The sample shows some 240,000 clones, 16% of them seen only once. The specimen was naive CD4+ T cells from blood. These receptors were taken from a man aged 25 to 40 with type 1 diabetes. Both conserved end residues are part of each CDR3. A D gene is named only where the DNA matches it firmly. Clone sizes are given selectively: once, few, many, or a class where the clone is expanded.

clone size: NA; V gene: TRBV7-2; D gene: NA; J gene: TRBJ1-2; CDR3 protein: CASSMRTANYGYTF; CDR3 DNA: TGTGCCAGCAGCATGAGGACCGCTAACTATGGCTACACCTTC
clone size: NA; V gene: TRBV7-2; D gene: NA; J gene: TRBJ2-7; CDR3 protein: CASSSRDLHYEQYF; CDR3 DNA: TGTGCCAGCAGCTCCCGGGACTTACACTACGAGCAGTACTTC
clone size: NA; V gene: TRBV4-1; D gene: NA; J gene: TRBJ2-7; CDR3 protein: CASSQDRRQAFYEQYF; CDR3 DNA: TGCGCCAGCAGCCAAGATCGGCGACAGGCCTTCTACGAGCAGTACTTC
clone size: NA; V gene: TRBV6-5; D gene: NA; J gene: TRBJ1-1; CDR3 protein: CASKNQGNTEAFF; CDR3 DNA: TGTGCCAGCAAAAACCAGGGGAACACTGAAGCTTTCTTT
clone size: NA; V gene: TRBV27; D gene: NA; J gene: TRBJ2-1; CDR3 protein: CASSFQGYNEQFF; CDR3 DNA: TGTGCCAGCAGTTTTCAGGGCTACAATGAGCAGTTCTTC
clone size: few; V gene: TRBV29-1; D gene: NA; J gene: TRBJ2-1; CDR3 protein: CSVSDSYNEQFF; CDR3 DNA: TGCAGCGTTTCCGACAGCTACAATGAGCAGTTCTTC
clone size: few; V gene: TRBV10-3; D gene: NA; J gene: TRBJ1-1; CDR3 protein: CAIMKTGNTEAFF; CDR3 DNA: TGTGCCATCATGAAGACAGGGAACACTGAAGCTTTCTTT
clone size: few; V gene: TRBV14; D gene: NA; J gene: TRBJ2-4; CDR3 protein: CASSRTAFGVAKNIQYF; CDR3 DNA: TGTGCCAGCAGCCGAACCGCGTTCGGGGTTGCCAAAAACATTCAGTACTTC
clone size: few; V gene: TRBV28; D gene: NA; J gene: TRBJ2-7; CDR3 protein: CASSFAVYEQYF; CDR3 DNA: TGTGCCAGCAGTTTTGCGGTCTACGAGCAGTACTTC
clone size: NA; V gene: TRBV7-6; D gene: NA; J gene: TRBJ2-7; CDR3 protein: CASSPLSYEQYF; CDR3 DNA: TGTGCCAGCAGCCCCCTCAGCTACGAGCAGTACTTC
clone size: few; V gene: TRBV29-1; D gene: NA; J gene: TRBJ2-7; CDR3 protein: CSVGPQGHEQYF; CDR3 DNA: TGCAGCGTTGGTCCACAGGGCCACGAGCAGTACTTC
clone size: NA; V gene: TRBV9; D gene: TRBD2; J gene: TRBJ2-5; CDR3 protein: CASSPLAGGVSAETQYF; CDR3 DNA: TGTGCCAGCTCCCCCTTAGCGGGAGGGGTTTCTGCAGAGACCCAGTACTTC
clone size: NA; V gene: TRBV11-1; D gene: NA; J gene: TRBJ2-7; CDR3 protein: CASSTQGYEQYF; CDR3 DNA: TGTGCCAGCAGCACCCAGGGCTACGAGCAGTACTTC
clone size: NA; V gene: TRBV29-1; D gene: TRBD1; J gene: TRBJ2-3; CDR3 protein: CSVTYLRQGSSTDTQYF; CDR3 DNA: TGCAGCGTTACGTACCTACGACAGGGTTCTAGCACAGATACGCAGTATTTT
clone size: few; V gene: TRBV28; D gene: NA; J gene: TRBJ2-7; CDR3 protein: CASSNPATYEQYF; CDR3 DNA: TGTGCCAGCAGTAACCCGGCTACCTACGAGCAGTACTTC
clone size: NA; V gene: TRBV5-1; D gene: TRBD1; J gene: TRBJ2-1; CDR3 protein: CASSQQGAGDEQFF; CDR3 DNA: TGCGCCAGCAGCCAACAGGGGGCTGGGGATGAGCAGTTCTTC
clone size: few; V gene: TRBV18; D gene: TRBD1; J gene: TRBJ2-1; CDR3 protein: CASSADRGIDNEQFF; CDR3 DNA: TGTGCCAGCTCTGCGGACAGGGGAATAGACAATGAGCAGTTCTTC
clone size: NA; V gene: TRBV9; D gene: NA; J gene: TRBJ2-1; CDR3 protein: CASSARPGGYGRHEQFF; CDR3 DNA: TGTGCCAGCAGCGCGAGGCCAGGGGGGTATGGTAGGCATGAGCAGTTCTTC
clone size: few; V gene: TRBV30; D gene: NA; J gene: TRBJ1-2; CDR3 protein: CAWSRNSVAGYTF; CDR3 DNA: TGTGCCTGGAGTAGGAATAGTGTAGCTGGCTACACCTTC
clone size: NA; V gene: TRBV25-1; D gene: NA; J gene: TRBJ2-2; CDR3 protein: CASSSRVKGSGELFF; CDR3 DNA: TGTGCCAGCAGTTCAAGAGTGAAGGGCAGCGGGGAGCTGTTTTTT
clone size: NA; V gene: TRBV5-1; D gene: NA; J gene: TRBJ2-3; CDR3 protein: CASSEGDYRTTDTQYF; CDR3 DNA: TGCGCCAGCAGCGAGGGGGACTACCGAACCACAGATACGCAGTATTTT
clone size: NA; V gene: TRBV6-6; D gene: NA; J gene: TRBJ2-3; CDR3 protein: CTSKEQGDTQYF; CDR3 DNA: TGTACCTCAAAGGAACAGGGAGATACGCAGTATTTT
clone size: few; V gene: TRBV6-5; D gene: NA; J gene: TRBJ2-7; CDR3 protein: CACRTDFYEQYF; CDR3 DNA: TGTGCGTGCCGGACAGATTTCTACGAGCAGTACTTC
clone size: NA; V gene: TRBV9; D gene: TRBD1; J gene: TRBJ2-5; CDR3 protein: CASSVAPGGETQYF; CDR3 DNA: TGTGCCAGCAGCGTAGCCCCAGGGGGAGAGACCCAGTACTTC
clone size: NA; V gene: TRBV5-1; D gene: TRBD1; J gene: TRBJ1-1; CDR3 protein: CASSFPRGERNTEAFF; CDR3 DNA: TGCGCCAGCAGCTTCCCCAGGGGGGAGCGGAACACTGAAGCTTTCTTT
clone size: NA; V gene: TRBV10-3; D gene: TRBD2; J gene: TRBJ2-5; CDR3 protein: CAIGTSGSQETQYF; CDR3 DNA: TGTGCCATCGGGACTAGCGGCTCCCAAGAGACCCAGTACTTC
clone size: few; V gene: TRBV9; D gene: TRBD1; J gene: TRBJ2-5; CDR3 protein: CASSVGQFGTQYF; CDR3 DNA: TGTGCCAGCAGCGTGGGACAGTTTGGGACCCAGTACTTC
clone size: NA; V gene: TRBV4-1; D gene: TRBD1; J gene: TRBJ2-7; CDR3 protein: CASSQSPGQGVYEQYF; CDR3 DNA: TGCGCCAGCAGCCAATCACCGGGACAGGGAGTATACGAGCAGTACTTC
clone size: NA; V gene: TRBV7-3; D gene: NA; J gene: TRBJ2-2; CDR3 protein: CASSPWALANTGELFF; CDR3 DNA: TGTGCCAGCAGCCCGTGGGCGCTTGCGAACACCGGGGAGCTGTTTTTT
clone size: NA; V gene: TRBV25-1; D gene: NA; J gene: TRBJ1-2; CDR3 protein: CASSEGVYGYTF; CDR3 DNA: TGTGCCAGCAGTGAAGGAGTCTATGGCTACACCTTC
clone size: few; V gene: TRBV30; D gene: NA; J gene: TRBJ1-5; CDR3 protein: CAWSEGLAPQHF; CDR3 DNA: TGTGCCTGGAGTGAGGGGCTGGCGCCCCAGCATTTT
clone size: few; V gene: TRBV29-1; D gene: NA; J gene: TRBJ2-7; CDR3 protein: CSVGRESYEQYF; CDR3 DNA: TGCAGCGTTGGGAGGGAGTCCTACGAGCAGTACTTC
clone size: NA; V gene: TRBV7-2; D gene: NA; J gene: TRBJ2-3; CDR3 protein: CASSLPSLTDTQYF; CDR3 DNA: TGTGCCAGCAGCTTACCCTCTCTCACAGATACGCAGTATTTT
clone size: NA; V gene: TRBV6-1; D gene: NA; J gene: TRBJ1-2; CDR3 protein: CASSDRSYTF; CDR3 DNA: TGTGCCAGCAGTGATCGGAGCTACACCTTC
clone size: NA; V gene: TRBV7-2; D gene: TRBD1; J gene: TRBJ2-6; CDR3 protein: CASSFDRAPLTGANVLTF; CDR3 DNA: TGTGCCAGCAGCTTTGACAGGGCCCCACTAACTGGGGCCAACGTCCTGACTTTC
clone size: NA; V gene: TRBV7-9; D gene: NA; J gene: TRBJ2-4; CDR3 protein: CASSLLQGRDIQYF; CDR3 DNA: TGTGCCAGCAGCTTATTACAGGGAAGGGACATTCAGTACTTC
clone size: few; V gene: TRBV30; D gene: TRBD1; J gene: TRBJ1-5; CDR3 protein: CAWKGQGRSQPQHF; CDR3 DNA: TGTGCCTGGAAGGGACAGGGGAGGAGTCAGCCCCAGCATTTT
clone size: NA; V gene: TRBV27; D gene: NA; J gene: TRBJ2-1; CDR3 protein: CASSFSRNEQFF; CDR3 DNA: TGTGCCAGCAGTTTTTCTCGGAATGAGCAGTTCTTC
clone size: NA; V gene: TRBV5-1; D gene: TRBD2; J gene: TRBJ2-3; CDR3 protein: CASSLLGVAGPSTDTQYF; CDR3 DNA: TGCGCCAGCAGCTTGCTAGGAGTAGCGGGGCCGAGCACAGATACGCAGTATTTT
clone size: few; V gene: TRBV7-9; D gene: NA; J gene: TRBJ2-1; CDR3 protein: CASRSTGYNEQFF; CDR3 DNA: TGTGCCAGCAGGTCGACAGGATACAATGAGCAGTTCTTC
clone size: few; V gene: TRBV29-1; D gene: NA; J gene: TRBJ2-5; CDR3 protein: CSARDGKTQYF; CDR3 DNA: TGCAGCGCCAGGGACGGAAAGACCCAGTACTTC
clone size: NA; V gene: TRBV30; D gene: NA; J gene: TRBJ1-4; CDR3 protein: CAWSIRINEKLFF; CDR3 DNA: TGTGCCTGGAGTATACGGATTAATGAAAAACTGTTTTTT
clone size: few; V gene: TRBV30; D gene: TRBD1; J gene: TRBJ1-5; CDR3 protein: CAWSVGQGGGNQPQHF; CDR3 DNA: TGTGCCTGGAGTGTAGGACAGGGAGGCGGCAATCAGCCCCAGCATTTT
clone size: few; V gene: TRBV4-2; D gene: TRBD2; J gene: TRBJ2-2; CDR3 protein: CASSQEQREDTGELFF; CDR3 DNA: TGTGCCAGCAGCCAAGAGCAGCGGGAGGACACCGGGGAGCTGTTTTTT
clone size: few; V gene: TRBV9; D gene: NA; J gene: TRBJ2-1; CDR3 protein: CASSVYGVTGEQFF; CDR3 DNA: TGTGCCAGCAGCGTTTACGGGGTGACGGGTGAGCAGTTCTTC
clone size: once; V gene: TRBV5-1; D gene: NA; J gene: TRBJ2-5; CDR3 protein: CASSLGAQPSTQYF; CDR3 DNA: TGCGCCAGCAGCTTGGGGGCCCAACCCTCTACCCAGTACTTC
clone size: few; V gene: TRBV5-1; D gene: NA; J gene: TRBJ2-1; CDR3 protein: CASSLGDGYNEQFF; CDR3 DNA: TGCGCCAGCAGCTTGGGAGACGGATACAATGAGCAGTTCTTC
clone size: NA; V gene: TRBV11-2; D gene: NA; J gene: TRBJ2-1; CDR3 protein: CASSYGWGTLNNEQFF; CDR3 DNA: TGTGCCAGCAGCTATGGGTGGGGGACCCTAAACAATGAGCAGTTCTTC
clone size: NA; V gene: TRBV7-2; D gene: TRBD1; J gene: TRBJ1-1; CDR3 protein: CASSTQGGTEAFF; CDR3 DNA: TGTGCCAGCAGCACACAGGGGGGCACTGAAGCTTTCTTT
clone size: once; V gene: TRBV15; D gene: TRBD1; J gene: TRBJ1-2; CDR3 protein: CATSEGGQGRNYGYTF; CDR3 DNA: TGTGCCACCTCCGAGGGTGGACAGGGGCGTAACTATGGCTACACCTTC
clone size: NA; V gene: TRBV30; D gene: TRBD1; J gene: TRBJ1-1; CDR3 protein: CAWDTGGSNTEAFF; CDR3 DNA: TGTGCCTGGGACACAGGGGGCTCTAACACTGAAGCTTTCTTT
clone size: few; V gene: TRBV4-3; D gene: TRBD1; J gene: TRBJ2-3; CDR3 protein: CASSQTTGGGGTDTQYF; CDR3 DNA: TGCGCCAGCAGCCAAACTACAGGGGGCGGCGGCACAGATACGCAGTATTTT
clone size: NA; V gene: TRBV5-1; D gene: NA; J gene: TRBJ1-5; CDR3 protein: CASSLRNGGQPQHF; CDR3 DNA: TGCGCCAGCAGCTTGAGGAATGGGGGACAGCCCCAGCATTTT
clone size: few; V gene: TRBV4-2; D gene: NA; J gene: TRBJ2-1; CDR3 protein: CASSQDQSAAYNEQFF; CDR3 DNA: TGTGCCAGCAGCCAAGATCAAAGCGCGGCCTACAATGAGCAGTTCTTC
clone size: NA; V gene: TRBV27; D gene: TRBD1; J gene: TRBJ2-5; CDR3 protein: CASSWTGKETQYF; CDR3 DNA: TGTGCCAGCAGTTGGACAGGAAAAGAGACCCAGTACTTC